This TCR beta chain was captured by sequencing in a study of CD8 T cells in ankylosing spondylitis. Notes on the study in general: Disease-associated clonotypes exhibited CD8+ identity and were relatively infrequent in peripheral blood. As reported, disease-linked clones showed significant enrichment in matched ankylosing spondylitis synovial fluid.

In making TCR beta libraries, quantitative 5'-RACE with molecular barcodes was used. TCRdb ran MiXCR on the 5' RACE reads and lists one entry per CDR3 protein. Here the sample spans 300,000 to 350,000 distinct CDR3 sequences, less than 25% being singletons. The CDR3 is made up of 13 amino acids. Germline V gives CDR1 SQVTM, CDR2 ANQGSEA. V lost 1 base, J lost 5 bases, and 3 bases stayed unmatched. With respect to this clonotype: The antigen is unknown.

The source material was blood, either unsorted or a sorted T cell fraction (not recorded which). The chain employs TRBV29-1 and TRBJ2-5; 8 bases map to TRBD2. The TCR comes from a female donor with ankylosing spondylitis or in good health (not recorded which). The DNA of the CDR3 is TGCAGCGTTGAAGTGGCTAGCGGGGAGACCCAGTACTTC. Its translation: CSVEVASGETQYF. Using reference TRBV29-1 and TRBJ2-5 for the parts outside the CDR3, the full variable domain is SAVISQKPSRDICQRGTSLTIQCQVDSQVTMMFWYRQQPGQSLTLIATANQGSEATYESGFVIDKFPISRPNLTFSTLTVSNMSPEDSSIYLCSVEVASGETQYFGPGTRLLVL.